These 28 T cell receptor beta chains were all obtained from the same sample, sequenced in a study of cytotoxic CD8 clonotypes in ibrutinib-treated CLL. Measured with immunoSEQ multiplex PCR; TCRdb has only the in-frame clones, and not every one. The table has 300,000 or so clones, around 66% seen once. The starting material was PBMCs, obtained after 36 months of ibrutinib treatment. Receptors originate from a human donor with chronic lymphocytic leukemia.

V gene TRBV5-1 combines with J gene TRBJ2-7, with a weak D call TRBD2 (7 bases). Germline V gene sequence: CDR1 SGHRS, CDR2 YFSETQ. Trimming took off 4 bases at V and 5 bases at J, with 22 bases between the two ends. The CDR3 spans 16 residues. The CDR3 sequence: CASSREGSRGGNEQYF. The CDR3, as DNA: TGCGCCAGCAGCAGGGAGGGCAGCAGGGGTGGCAACGAGCAGTACTTC.

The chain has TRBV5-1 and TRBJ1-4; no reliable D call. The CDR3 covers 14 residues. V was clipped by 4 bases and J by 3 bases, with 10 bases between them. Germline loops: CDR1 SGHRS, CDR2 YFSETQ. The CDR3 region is CASSVFPSNEKLFF. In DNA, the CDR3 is TGCGCCAGCAGCGTATTCCCGTCTAATGAAAAACTGTTTTTT.

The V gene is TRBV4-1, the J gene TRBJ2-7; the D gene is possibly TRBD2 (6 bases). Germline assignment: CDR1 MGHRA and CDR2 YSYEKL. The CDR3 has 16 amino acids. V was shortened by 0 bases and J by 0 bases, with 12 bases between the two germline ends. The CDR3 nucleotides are TGCGCCAGCAGCCAAGATGGGGAGGAAGTCTCCTACGAGCAGTACTTC. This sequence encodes CASSQDGEEVSYEQYF.

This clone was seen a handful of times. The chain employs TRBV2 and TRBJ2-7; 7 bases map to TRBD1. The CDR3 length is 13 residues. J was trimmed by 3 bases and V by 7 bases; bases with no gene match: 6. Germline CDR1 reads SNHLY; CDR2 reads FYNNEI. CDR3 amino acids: CASKEQGLYEQYF. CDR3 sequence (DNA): TGTGCCAGCAAAGAACAGGGGCTCTACGAGCAGTACTTC.

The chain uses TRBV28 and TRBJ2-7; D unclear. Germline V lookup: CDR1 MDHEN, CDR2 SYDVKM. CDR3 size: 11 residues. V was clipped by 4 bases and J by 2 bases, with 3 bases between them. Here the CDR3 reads CASSSAYEQYF. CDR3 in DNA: TGTGCCAGCAGTTCGGCCTACGAGCAGTACTTC.

The chain's CDR3 is CASSQEQHWNTEAFF. DNA of the CDR3: TGCGCCAGCAGCCAAGAACAGCATTGGAACACTGAAGCTTTCTTT. V and J are TRBV4-1 and TRBJ1-1; D gene unclear. V gave up 0 bases and J gave up 1 base, with 9 bases separating them. CDR1 is MGHRA, CDR2 YSYEKL, per germline. This CDR3 is 15 amino acids long.

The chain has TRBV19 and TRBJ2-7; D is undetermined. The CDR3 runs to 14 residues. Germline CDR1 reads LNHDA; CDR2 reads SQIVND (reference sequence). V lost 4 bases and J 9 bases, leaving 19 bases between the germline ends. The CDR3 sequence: CASSKNLPTLGQYF. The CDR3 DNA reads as TGTGCCAGTAGTAAGAACCTCCCAACTCTTGGGCAGTACTTC.

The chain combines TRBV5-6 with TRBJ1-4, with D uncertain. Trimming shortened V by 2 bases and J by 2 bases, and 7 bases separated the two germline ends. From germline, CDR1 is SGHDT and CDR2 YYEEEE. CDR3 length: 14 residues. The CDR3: CASSFTGTNEKLFF. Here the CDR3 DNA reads TGTGCCAGCAGCTTCACGGGTACTAATGAAAAACTGTTTTTT.

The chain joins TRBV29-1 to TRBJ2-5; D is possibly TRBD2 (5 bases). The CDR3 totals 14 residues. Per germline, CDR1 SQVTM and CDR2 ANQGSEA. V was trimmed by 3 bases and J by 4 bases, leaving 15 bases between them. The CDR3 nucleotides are TGCAGCGTTGAGACCGGGGTAAGCCCAGAGACCCAGTACTTC. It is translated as CSVETGVSPETQYF. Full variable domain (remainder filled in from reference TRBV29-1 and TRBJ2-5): SAVISQKPSRDICQRGTSLTIQCQVDSQVTMMFWYRQQPGQSLTLIATANQGSEATYESGFVIDKFPISRPNLTFSTLTVSNMSPEDSSIYLCSVETGVSPETQYFGPGTRLLVL.

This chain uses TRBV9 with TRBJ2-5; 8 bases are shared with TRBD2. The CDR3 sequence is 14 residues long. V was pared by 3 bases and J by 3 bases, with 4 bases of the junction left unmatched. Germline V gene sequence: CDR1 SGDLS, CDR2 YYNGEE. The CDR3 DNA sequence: TGTGCCAGCAGCGAGCGGGGGCGGGAAGAGACCCAGTACTTC. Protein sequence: CASSERGREETQYF. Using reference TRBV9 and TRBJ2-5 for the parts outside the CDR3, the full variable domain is DSGVTQTPKHLITATGQRVTLRCSPRSGDLSVYWYQQSLDQGLQFLIQYYNGEERAKGNILERFSAQQFPDLHSELNLSSLELGDSALYFCASSERGREETQYFGPGTRLLVL.

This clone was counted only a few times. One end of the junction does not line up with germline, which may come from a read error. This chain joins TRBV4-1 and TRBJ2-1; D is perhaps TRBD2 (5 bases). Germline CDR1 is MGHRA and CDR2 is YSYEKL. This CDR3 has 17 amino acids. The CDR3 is CASSQDRSAAYYNGQFF. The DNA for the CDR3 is TGCGCCAGCAGCCAAGACCGTAGCGCAGCCTACTACAATGGGCAGTTCTTC.

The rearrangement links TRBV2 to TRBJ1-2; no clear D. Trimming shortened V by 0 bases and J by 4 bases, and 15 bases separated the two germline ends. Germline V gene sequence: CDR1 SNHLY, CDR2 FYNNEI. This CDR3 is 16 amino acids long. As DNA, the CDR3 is TGTGCCAGCAGTGAAGCGCTTAGACACCTAGTCTATGGCTACACCTTC. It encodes CASSEALRHLVYGYTF.

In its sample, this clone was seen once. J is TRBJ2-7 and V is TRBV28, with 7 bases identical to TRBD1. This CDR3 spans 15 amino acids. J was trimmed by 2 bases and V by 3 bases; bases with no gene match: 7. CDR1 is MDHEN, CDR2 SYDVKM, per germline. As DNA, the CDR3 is TGTGCCAGCAGTTTTCAGCGACAGGGACCCTACGAGCAGTACTTC. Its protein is CASSFQRQGPYEQYF.

The DNA of the CDR3 is TGTGCCAGCAGTGGGGGGGCAGATACGCAGTATTTT. It translates to CASSGGADTQYF. This chain uses TRBV28 with TRBJ2-3; 7 positions match TRBD2. From germline, CDR1 is MDHEN and CDR2 SYDVKM. The V segment lost 5 bases and the J segment 4 bases; nucleotides outside the gene matches: 0. CDR3 length: 12 residues.

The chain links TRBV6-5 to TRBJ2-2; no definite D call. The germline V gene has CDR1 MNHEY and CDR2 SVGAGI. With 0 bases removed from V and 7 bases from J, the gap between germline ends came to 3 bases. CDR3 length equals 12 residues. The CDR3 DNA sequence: TGTGCCAGCAGTTACTCGGGCGGGGAGCTGTTTTTT. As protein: CASSYSGGELFF.

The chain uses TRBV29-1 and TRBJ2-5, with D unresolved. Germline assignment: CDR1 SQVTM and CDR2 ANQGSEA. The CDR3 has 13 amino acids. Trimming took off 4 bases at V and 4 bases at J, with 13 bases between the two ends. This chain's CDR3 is CSVAQLSVETQYF. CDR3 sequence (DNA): TGCAGCGTTGCGCAGTTGTCGGTAGAGACCCAGTACTTC.

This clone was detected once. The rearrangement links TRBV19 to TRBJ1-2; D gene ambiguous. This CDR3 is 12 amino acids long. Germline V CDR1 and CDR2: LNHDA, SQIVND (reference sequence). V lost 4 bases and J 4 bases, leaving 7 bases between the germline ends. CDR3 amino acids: CASSTAAYGYTF. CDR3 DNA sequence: TGTGCCAGTAGTACCGCTGCCTATGGCTACACCTTC.

CDR3 nucleotides: TGTGCCAGCAGCTTAGAGGGACAGGGGACTTCACCCCTCCACTTT. It encodes CASSLEGQGTSPLHF. The chain is built from TRBV7-2 and TRBJ1-6; 10 bases align to TRBD1. The V and J ends lost 1 base and 9 bases, in that order; junction bases with no gene match: 3. The germline V gene encodes CDR1 SGHTA and CDR2 FQGNSA. The CDR3 is 15 residues long. Supplemented by reference TRBV7-2 and TRBJ1-6, the full variable domain reads GAGVSQSPSNKVTEKGKDVELRCDPISGHTALYWYRQSLGQGLEFLIYFQGNSAPDKSGLPSDRFSAERTGGSVSTLTIQRTQQEDSAVYLCASSLEGQGTSPLHFGNGTRLTVT.

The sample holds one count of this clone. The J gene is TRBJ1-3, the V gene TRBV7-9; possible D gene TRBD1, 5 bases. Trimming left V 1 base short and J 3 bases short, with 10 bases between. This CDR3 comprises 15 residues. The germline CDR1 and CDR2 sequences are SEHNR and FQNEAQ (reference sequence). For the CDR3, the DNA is TGTGCCAGCAGCTTAGAGAGTAGGGGTGGAAACACCATATATTTT. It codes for CASSLESRGGNTIYF.

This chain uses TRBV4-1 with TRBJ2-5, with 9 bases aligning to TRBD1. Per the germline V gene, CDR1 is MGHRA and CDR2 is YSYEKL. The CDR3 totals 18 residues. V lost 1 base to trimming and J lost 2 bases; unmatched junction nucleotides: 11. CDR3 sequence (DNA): TGCGCCAGCAGCCAAGTGTTCAGAACAGGGGGCTTTCAAGAGACCCAGTACTTC. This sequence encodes CASSQVFRTGGFQETQYF.

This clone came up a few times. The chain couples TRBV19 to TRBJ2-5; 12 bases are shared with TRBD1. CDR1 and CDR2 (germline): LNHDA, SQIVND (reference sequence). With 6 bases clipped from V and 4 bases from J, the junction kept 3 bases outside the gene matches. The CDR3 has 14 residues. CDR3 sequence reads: CASRGDRGLETQYF. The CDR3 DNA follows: TGTGCCAGTAGGGGGGACAGGGGGCTAGAGACCCAGTACTTC.

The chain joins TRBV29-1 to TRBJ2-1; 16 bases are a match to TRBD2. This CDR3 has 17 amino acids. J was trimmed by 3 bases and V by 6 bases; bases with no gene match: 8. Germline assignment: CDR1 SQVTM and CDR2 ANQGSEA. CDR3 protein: CSVGGLAGGRGYNEQFF. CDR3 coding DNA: TGCAGCGTGGGGGGACTAGCGGGAGGGAGGGGCTACAATGAGCAGTTCTTC.

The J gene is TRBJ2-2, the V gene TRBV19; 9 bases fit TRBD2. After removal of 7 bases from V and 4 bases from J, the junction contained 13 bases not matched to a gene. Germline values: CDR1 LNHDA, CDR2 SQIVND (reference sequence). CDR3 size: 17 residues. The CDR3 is CASTNPGTSLSTGELFF. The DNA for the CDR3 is TGTGCCAGTACGAACCCCGGGACTAGCCTGTCCACCGGGGAGCTGTTTTTT.

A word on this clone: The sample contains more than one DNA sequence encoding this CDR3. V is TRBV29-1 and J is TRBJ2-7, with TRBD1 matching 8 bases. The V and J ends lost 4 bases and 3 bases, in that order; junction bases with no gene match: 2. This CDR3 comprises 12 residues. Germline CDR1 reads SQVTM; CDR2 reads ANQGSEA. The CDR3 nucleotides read TGCAGCGTTGGACAGGGGAGCTACGAGCAGTACTTC. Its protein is CSVGQGSYEQYF.

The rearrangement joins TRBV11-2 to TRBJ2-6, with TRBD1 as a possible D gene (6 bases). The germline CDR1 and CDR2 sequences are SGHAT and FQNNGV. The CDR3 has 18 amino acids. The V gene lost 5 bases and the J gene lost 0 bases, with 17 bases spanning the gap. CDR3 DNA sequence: TGTGCCAGCAGCCGTAAACCAACAGGGAACTCTGGGGCCAACGTCCTGACTTTC. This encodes CASSRKPTGNSGANVLTF.

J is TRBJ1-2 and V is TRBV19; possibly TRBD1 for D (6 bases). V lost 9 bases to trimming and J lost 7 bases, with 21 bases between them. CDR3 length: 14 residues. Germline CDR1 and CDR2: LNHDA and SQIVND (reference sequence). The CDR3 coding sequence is TGTGCCAGCAGTCACCGCACACAGGGTGGTGGCTACACCTTC. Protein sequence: CASSHRTQGGGYTF.

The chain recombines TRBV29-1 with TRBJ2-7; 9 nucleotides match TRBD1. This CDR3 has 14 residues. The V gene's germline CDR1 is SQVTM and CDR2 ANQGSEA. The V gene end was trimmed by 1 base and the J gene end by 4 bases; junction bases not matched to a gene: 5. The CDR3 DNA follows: TGCAGCGTTGAAGGTGGGACAGGGAAATACGAGCAGTACTTC. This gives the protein CSVEGGTGKYEQYF.

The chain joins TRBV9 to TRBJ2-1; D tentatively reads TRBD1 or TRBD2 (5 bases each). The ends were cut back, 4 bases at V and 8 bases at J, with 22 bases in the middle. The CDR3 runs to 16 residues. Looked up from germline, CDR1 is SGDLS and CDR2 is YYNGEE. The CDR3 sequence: CASSFLPGTRIHEQFF. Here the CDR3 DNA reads TGTGCCAGCAGCTTCCTACCGGGGACCAGGATCCATGAGCAGTTCTTC.